This TCR beta chain was sequenced in a study of blood T cell repertoires in COVID-19. With 6 bases clipped from V and 0 bases from J, the junction kept 3 bases outside the gene matches. Germline CDR1 is MNHEY and CDR2 is SVGAGI. The CDR3 extends over 15 amino acids. Only in-frame clones appear in the TCRdb table, and some are missing; sequencing was by immunoSEQ multiplex PCR. In the table there are about 380,000 clones, 70% to 90% of which are singletons. In this sample, this clone turned up a few times. The gene calls are TRBV6-5 and TRBJ1-4; 8 bases match TRBD1. The sequenced sample consisted of PBMCs or T cells enriched from blood (not recorded which). The sequence was collected from a woman between 18 and 29 years old who had recovered from COVID-19. The CDR3 DNA follows: TGTGCCAGCAGCCCGGGACAGGCAACTAATGAAAAACTGTTTTTT. Encoded protein: CASSPGQATNEKLFF.